The clone carrying this TCR beta chain was seen once. This entry is derived from a study of blood T cell repertoires in COVID-19. This table comes from immunoSEQ multiplex PCR, and its TCRdb copy is limited to in-frame clones, with some not included. The sample shows 35,000 to 45,000 clones, roughly 89% of them seen only once. The length of the CDR3 is 16 residues. Germline values: CDR1 LGHNA, CDR2 YNFKEQ. J lost 8 bases, V lost 1 base, and 9 bases had no gene match. This TCR was recovered from a human donor in a cohort sampled during active COVID-19. Sequenced sample: peripheral blood. The chain recombines TRBV4-2 with TRBJ2-1, with TRBD1 identical over 9 bases. The CDR3 region has the DNA TGTGCCAGCAGCCAAGTGTTGACAGGGGGTCTCTATGAGCAGTTCTTC. Translating gives CASSQVLTGGLYEQFF.